These T cell receptor beta chains were read from a single sample in a study of T cell responses to AZD1222 COVID-19 vaccine. Sequenced by immunoSEQ multiplex PCR; TCRdb stores in-frame clones only, minus some. The table lists some 96,000 clones, about 88% of them singletons. Material: peripheral blood, obtained 28 days after the second AZD1222 dose. These receptors were obtained from an adult who received the AZD1222 COVID-19 vaccine. The CDR3 runs from the conserved cysteine through the conserved F or W. Fields, in order: clone size, D gene, J gene, V gene, CDR3 DNA, CDR3 protein. A D gene is named only where the DNA matches it firmly. Clone sizes are given selectively: once, few, many, or a class where the clone is expanded.

- - TRBJ1-1 TRBV9 TGTGCCAGCAGCCCCCGGGGGTTTACTGAAGCTTTCTTT CASSPRGFTEAFF
- - TRBJ2-5 TRBV2 TGTGCCAGCGGGGCTCCGGGACACGGGGATGGAACCCAGTACTTC CASGAPGHGDGTQYF
- - TRBJ1-1 TRBV6-5 TGTGCCAGCAGTCGCGGGGGGACATGGGGAGCTGAAGCTTTCTTT CASSRGGTWGAEAFF
few - TRBJ1-3 TRBV19 TGTGCCAGTAGTCCCGCAGGGAGAAACACCATATATTTT CASSPAGRNTIYF
once - TRBJ1-1 TRBV18 TGTGCCAGCTCGTCAGGGTTGAGCACTGAAGCTTTCTTT CASSSGLSTEAFF
few - TRBJ1-1 TRBV5-1 TGCGCCAGCAGCCCCTTGGGGTCCAGACCGGAAGCTTTCTTT CASSPLGSRPEAFF
- - TRBJ1-1 TRBV11-1 TGTGCCAGCAGCTTTCTAGCGGCGAACACTGAAGCTTTCTTT CASSFLAANTEAFF
- - TRBJ1-1 TRBV5-1 TGCGCCAGCCAGCGGGGAGACACTGAAGCTTTCTTT CASQRGDTEAFF
- - TRBJ2-7 TRBV20-1 TGCAGTGCTAGAGTGGGTTACGAGCAGTACTTC CSARVGYEQYF
- - TRBJ2-1 TRBV5-4 TGTGCCAGCAGCCCCCGGGACTCCTACAATGAGCAGTTCTTC CASSPRDSYNEQFF
- - TRBJ2-7 TRBV3-1/TRBV3-2 TGTGCCAGCAGCCATTCGGCGGAGGTATACGAGCAGTACTTC CASSHSAEVYEQYF
- TRBD1 TRBJ1-6 TRBV5-4 TGTGCCAGCAGCTTGGGGAGACAGGGTTATTCACCCCTCCACTTT CASSLGRQGYSPLHF
few - TRBJ1-1 TRBV5-4 TGTGCCAGCAGCCCCAGAAGTATTTACACTGAAGCTTTCTTT CASSPRSIYTEAFF
- - TRBJ1-2 TRBV10-2 TGCGCCAGCAGTGAAGGGACCCCAGACCTCTATGGCTACACCTTC CASSEGTPDLYGYTF
- - TRBJ2-1 TRBV11-3 TGTGCCAGCAGCTTAGGTTTCGGGATCAACAATGAGCAGTTCTTC CASSLGFGINNEQFF
- - TRBJ2-7 TRBV2 TGTGCCAGCAGTGAGTACGGCTACGAGCAGTACTTC CASSEYGYEQYF
- - TRBJ1-1 TRBV7-9 TGTGCCAGCAGCTTAGAGGTAGGGCGAAGAACTGAAGCTTTCTTT CASSLEVGRRTEAFF
- TRBD1 TRBJ2-7 TRBV30 TGTGCCTGGAGTGGGACAGGGGTTGGGTACGAGCAGTACTTC CAWSGTGVGYEQYF
- - TRBJ2-7 TRBV13 TGTGCCAGCAGCCCCGGACCGTCCTACGAGCAGTACTTC CASSPGPSYEQYF
once - TRBJ1-2 TRBV11-3 TGTGCCAGCAGCTTAGATAGTTCGATGGCTAACTATGGCTACACCTTC CASSLDSSMANYGYTF
few - TRBJ1-2 TRBV5-6 TGTGCCAGCAGCTTGAATAACTATGGCTACACCTTC CASSLNNYGYTF
- - TRBJ1-1 TRBV9 TGTGCCAGCAGCGAAACTAACTGGGGTGAAGCTTTCTTT CASSETNWGEAFF
- - TRBJ1-5 TRBV7-8 TGTGCCAGCAGCTTCTCCGGCGAGAATCAGCCCCAGCATTTT CASSFSGENQPQHF
- - TRBJ1-5 TRBV5-8 TGTGCCAGCAGCTTCCTGGACGGCAATCAGCCCCAGCATTTT CASSFLDGNQPQHF
- - TRBJ1-2 TRBV27 TGTGCCAGCAGTACCCGGTCCACCCTAAACTATGGCTACACCTTC CASSTRSTLNYGYTF
few - TRBJ1-6 TRBV5-1 TGCGCCAGCAGCTTGGATGGGGAGGGTAATTCACCCCTCCACTTT CASSLDGEGNSPLHF